These 21 T cell receptor beta chains were all obtained from the same sample, sequenced in a study of T cell repertoires in cytomegalovirus infection (dated by TCRdb to between 2018 and 2021). Sequenced using an Illumina HiSeq 1500. TCRdb itself trimmed the public reads at Q25 with fastp, ran MiXCR and retained productive beta chains. Here each entry gathers all rows of one CDR3 protein and keeps the most common genes and DNA. This sample is represented by 480,000 or so distinct CDR3 sequences; around 11% of them were singletons. The top ten clones comprise 10% of the sample. The sample was PBMCs. The receptor set was obtained from a human donor in good health (CMV status not recorded). Some clones in this sample may be carry-over from other donors' samples.

This clonotype was seen more than once but under ten times. V and J are TRBV4-2 and TRBJ2-3; 8 bases are shared with TRBD2. This CDR3 is 17 amino acids long. V gave up 1 base and J gave up 0 bases; unmatched junction bases: 6. The germline V gene encodes CDR1 LGHNA and CDR2 YNFKEQ. The CDR3 spells CASSQVGIAGSTDTQYF. CDR3 coding DNA: TGTGCCAGCAGCCAAGTCGGAATAGCGGGGAGCACAGATACGCAGTATTTT.

This clonotype was seen repeatedly, ten times or more. The gene calls are TRBV5-1 and TRBJ2-1; 9 nucleotides line up with TRBD1. The length of the CDR3 is 19 residues. Germline V gives CDR1 SGHRS, CDR2 YFSETQ. Trimming took 3 bases from V and 5 from J; bases not matched to a gene: 18. Here the CDR3 reads CASSSNGALRDRADNEQFF. In nucleotides, the CDR3 is TGCGCCAGCAGCTCGAATGGGGCCCTTCGGGACAGGGCAGACAATGAGCAGTTCTTC. Using reference TRBV5-1 and TRBJ2-1 for the parts outside the CDR3, the full variable domain is KAGVTQTPRYLIKTRGQQVTLSCSPISGHRSVSWYQQTPGQGLQFLFEYFSETQRNKGNFPGRFSGRQFSNSRSEMNVSTLELGDSALYLCASSSNGALRDRADNEQFFGPGTRLTVL.

This chain uses TRBV27 with TRBJ1-1; 7 positions match TRBD1. The CDR3 has 13 amino acids. The germline CDR1 and CDR2 sequences are MNHEY and SMNVEV (reference sequence). The V gene end was trimmed by 6 bases and the J gene end by 4 bases; junction bases not matched to a gene: 5. As DNA, the CDR3 is TGTGCCAGCAGGAACAGGGGTTCCACTGAAGCTTTCTTT. Translating gives CASRNRGSTEAFF.

This clonotype was observed a few times. The chain carries TRBV20-1 and TRBJ2-7, with 8 bases fitting TRBD1. This CDR3 has 15 amino acids. CDR1 and CDR2 from the germline V gene are DFQATT and SNEGSKA (reference sequence). V trimming: 0 bases; J trimming: 2 bases; junction bases outside the gene matches: 6. The CDR3 sequence is CSARELDRGAYEQYF. CDR3 coding DNA: TGCAGTGCTAGAGAACTCGACAGGGGCGCCTACGAGCAGTACTTC.

This clonotype was seen ten or more times. This chain connects TRBV7-9 to TRBJ1-6; the match to TRBD1 covers 7 bases. The J segment lost 8 bases and the V segment lost 7 bases, leaving 8 bases of the junction unmatched. The germline gives CDR1 SEHNR, CDR2 FQNEAQ (reference sequence). The CDR3 is made up of 14 amino acids. In DNA form, the CDR3 reads TGTGCCAGCACCCTAGGACAGGACTATTCACCCCTCCACTTT. Protein: CASTLGQDYSPLHF. The variable domain in full, completed from reference TRBV7-9 and TRBJ1-6, reads DTGVSQNPRHKITKRGQNVTFRCDPISEHNRLYWYRQTLGQGPEFLTYFQNEAQLEKSRLLSDRFSAERPKGSFSTLEIQRTEQGDSAMYLCASTLGQDYSPLHFGNGTRLTVT.

This clonotype was seen ten or more times. The genes are TRBV7-2 and TRBJ2-7; D gene unclear. V lost 3 bases, J lost 3 bases, and 6 bases lay in between. The CDR3 is 12 residues long. Germline loops: CDR1 SGHTA, CDR2 FQGNSA. Written as DNA, the CDR3 is TGTGCCAGCAGCTTTACATACTACGAGCAGTACTTC. Translated, it gives CASSFTYYEQYF.

This clonotype was found a few times. The chain has TRBV7-8 and TRBJ2-1; 7 nucleotides align to TRBD1. Germline lookup yields CDR1 SGHVS and CDR2 FQNEAQ. The CDR3 is made up of 17 amino acids. Trimming at V came to 5 bases and at J to 5 bases, leaving 15 bases not matched to a gene. The CDR3 nucleotides read TGTGCCAGCAGCCTACTATCAGTGACAGGGAACCACAATGAGCAGTTCTTC. This gives the protein CASSLLSVTGNHNEQFF.

The rearrangement links TRBV4-1 to TRBJ1-2, with D unresolved. Germline V CDR1 and CDR2: MGHRA, YSYEKL. CDR3 length: 16 amino acids. Trimming took 0 bases from V and 2 from J, leaving 13 bases between them. CDR3 sequence: CASSQEMGSLNYGYTF. CDR3 in DNA: TGCGCCAGCAGCCAAGAGATGGGGTCGCTGAACTATGGCTACACCTTC.

This clonotype was observed at least ten times. A junction end diverges from the germline sequence, so it may reflect a read error. V usage is TRBV7-2 and J usage is TRBJ1-2; D unresolved. CDR3 length: 11 residues. Germline V gene lookup returns CDR1 SGHTA and CDR2 FQGNSA. Here the CDR3 reads CASSLFDAANF. The CDR3, as DNA: TGTGCCAGCAGCTTATTTGACGCCGCAAACTTC. Full variable domain (outside the CDR3, taken from reference TRBV7-2 and TRBJ1-2): GAGVSQSPSNKVTEKGKDVELRCDPISGHTALYWYRQSLGQGLEFLIYFQGNSAPDKSGLPSDRFSAERTGGSVSTLTIQRTQQEDSAVYLCASSLFDAANFGSGTRLTVV.

This clonotype has a handful of counts. The chain uses TRBV12-3 or TRBV12-4 and TRBJ2-7; D remains ambiguous. The CDR3 runs to 14 residues. V gave up 4 bases and J gave up 5 bases, with 15 bases separating them. The DNA for the CDR3 is TGTGCCAGCAGTTATTTGGCAGCCGTCGACGAGCAGTACTTC. Residues: CASSYLAAVDEQYF.

This chain links TRBV7-9 with TRBJ1-2, with TRBD1 as a possible D gene (6 bases). This CDR3 has 19 amino acids. The V end lost 4 bases, the J end lost 1 base, and 25 bases lay between the germline ends. Germline CDR1 is SEHNR and CDR2 is FQNEAQ (reference sequence). The CDR3: CASSSRRGGGRIDNYGYTF. The DNA of the CDR3 is TGTGCCAGCAGCTCTCGGCGGGGGGGGGGGCGTATCGATAACTATGGCTACACCTTC.

This clonotype was seen ten or more times. V and J are TRBV28 and TRBJ2-1; D may correspond to TRBD1 or TRBD2 (6 bases each). The germline V gene encodes CDR1 MDHEN and CDR2 SYDVKM. V was trimmed by 6 bases and J by 1 base, leaving 19 bases between them. This CDR3 is 17 amino acids long. The CDR3: CASSTGRFGASYNEQFF. Here the CDR3 DNA reads TGTGCCAGCAGCACAGGGAGGTTTGGGGCTTCCTACAATGAGCAGTTCTTC.

This clonotype was counted many times. This chain connects TRBV6-5 to TRBJ2-7, with 11 bases aligning to TRBD1. This CDR3 region has 15 residues. Germline V gene sequence: CDR1 MNHEY, CDR2 SVGAGI. Unmatched junction bases numbered 6, after V lost 2 bases and J lost 6 bases. CDR3 loop: CASSYGGQGAGEQYF. The DNA of the CDR3 is TGTGCCAGCAGTTACGGCGGACAGGGGGCTGGCGAGCAGTACTTC.

The rearrangement uses TRBV3-1 and TRBJ2-3; tentative D call: TRBD1 (6 bases). The CDR3 totals 16 residues. Germline V lookup: CDR1 LGHDT, CDR2 YNNKEL (reference sequence). Deletions cut 0 bases from V and 6 bases from J, with 16 bases between. CDR3 DNA: TGTGCCAGCAGCCAAGATCTAGCCCTAAGGGGGGATACGCAGTATTTT. The encoded protein is CASSQDLALRGDTQYF.

This clonotype was observed many times. This sequence joins TRBV2 and TRBJ2-3, with a possible D match to TRBD1 (6 bases). CDR1 SNHLY and CDR2 FYNNEI come from the germline V gene. This CDR3 comprises 16 residues. Trimming removed 1 base from V and 1 base from J, with 12 bases in between. CDR3 loop: CASSEEGRQGTDTQYF. The CDR3 DNA reads TGTGCCAGCAGTGAAGAGGGCCGACAGGGCACAGATACGCAGTATTTT.

This clonotype has just a few counts. The gene calls are TRBV6-2 or TRBV6-3 and TRBJ1-3; D remains unclear. Trimming removed 5 bases at V and 1 base at J, with 15 bases between. This CDR3 comprises 16 residues. Germline-derived CDR1 and CDR2 are MNHEY and SVGEGT. The CDR3 spells CASSPRRAVSGNTIYF. The CDR3 DNA sequence: TGTGCCAGCAGTCCCCGACGGGCTGTGTCTGGAAACACCATATATTTT.

This clonotype has at least ten counts. This chain joins TRBV10-3 and TRBJ1-6; D not certain. The ends were cut back, 0 bases at V and 7 bases at J, with 7 bases in the middle. The germline V gene has CDR1 ENHRY and CDR2 SYGVKD. This CDR3 is 14 amino acids long. The CDR3 protein is CAISESGWNSPLHF. In nucleotides, the CDR3 is TGTGCCATCAGTGAGTCCGGTTGGAATTCACCCCTCCACTTT.

The chain joins TRBV19 to TRBJ2-6; D may be TRBD1 (5 bases). The V end lost 0 bases, the J end lost 2 bases, and 8 bases lay between the germline ends. Germline V gene sequence: CDR1 LNHDA, CDR2 SQIVND (reference sequence). This CDR3 comprises 16 residues. The CDR3 DNA reads TGTGCCAGTAGTATAGATATCAGGGCTGGGGCCAACGTCCTGACTTTC. It translates to CASSIDIRAGANVLTF. Based on the CDR3 plus reference TRBV19 and TRBJ2-6, the full variable domain is DGGITQSPKYLFRKEGQNVTLSCEQNLNHDAMYWYRQDPGQGLRLIYYSQIVNDFQKGDIAEGYSVSREKKESFPLTVTSAQKNPTAFYLCASSIDIRAGANVLTFGAGSRLTVL.

This clonotype was found many times. This rearrangement joins TRBV28 to TRBJ2-3; the D gene is possibly TRBD1 (6 bases). The CDR3 is 15 residues long. CDR1 and CDR2 (germline): MDHEN, SYDVKM. V was clipped by 6 bases and J by 4 bases, with 17 bases between them. CDR3 loop: CASSLSGVLADTQYF. Here the CDR3 DNA reads TGTGCCAGCAGCCTATCAGGGGTTCTCGCAGATACGCAGTATTTT.

With regard to this clonotype: At one boundary the junction diverges from the germline segment, which might be a read error. The chain has TRBV19 and TRBJ2-7, with D possibly TRBD2 on 5 matching bases. CDR3 length: 14 amino acids. Germline V gene lookup returns CDR1 LNHDA and CDR2 SQIVND (reference sequence). In DNA, the CDR3 is TGTGCCAGTAGTAATCAAGCGGCGGCCTACAAGCAGTACTTC. As protein: CASSNQAAAYKQYF.

J is TRBJ2-3 and V is TRBV20-1, with 14 positions matching TRBD2. J gave up 2 bases and V 5 bases, and 6 bases lay outside the gene matches. The CDR3 extends over 16 amino acids. The V gene's germline CDR1 is DFQATT and CDR2 SNEGSKA (reference sequence). CDR3: CSAPGLAGGFTDTQYF. The CDR3 bases are TGCAGTGCTCCCGGACTAGCGGGGGGTTTCACAGATACGCAGTATTTT.